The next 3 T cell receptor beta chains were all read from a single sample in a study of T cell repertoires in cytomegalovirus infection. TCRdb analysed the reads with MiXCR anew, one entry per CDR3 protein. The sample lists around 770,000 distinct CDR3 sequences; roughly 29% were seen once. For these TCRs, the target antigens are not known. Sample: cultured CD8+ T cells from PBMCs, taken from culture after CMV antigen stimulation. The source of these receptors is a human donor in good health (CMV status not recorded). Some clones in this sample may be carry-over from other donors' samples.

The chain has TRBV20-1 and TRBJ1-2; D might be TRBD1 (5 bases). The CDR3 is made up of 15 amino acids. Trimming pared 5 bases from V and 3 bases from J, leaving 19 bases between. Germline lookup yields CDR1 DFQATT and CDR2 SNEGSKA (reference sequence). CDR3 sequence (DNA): TGCAGTGCTCGGACCCGGGGGAAGCGATACTATGGCTACACCTTC. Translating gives CSARTRGKRYYGYTF.

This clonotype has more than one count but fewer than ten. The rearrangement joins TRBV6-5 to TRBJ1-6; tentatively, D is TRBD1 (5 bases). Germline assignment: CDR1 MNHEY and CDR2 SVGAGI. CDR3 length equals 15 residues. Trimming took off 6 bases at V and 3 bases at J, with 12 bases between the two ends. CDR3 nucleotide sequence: TGTGCCAGCAGCTATCAGACAGTCTATAATTCACCCCTCCACTTT. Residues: CASSYQTVYNSPLHF.

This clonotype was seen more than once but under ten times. The CDR3 DNA sequence: TGCGCCAGCAGCCAAGATCCCTGGACAGGGGATCGGCATCAGCCCCAGCATTTT. Protein sequence: CASSQDPWTGDRHQPQHF. The chain uses TRBV4-1 and TRBJ1-5, with 9 bases lining up with TRBD1. V lost 0 bases and J lost 5; bases outside the gene matches: 11. Germline CDR1 MGHRA, CDR2 YSYEKL. There are 18 residues in the CDR3.